This T cell receptor (beta chain) was found in a study of beta chain features in type 1 diabetes. Study-wide results and limits: In all four CD4+ subsets, TCRB CDR3 length was significantly, moderately reduced in type 1 diabetes.

Sequenced material consisted of expressed TCRB transcripts (all of the isolated RNA was reverse transcribed). This table comes from immunoSEQ multiplex PCR, and its TCRdb copy is limited to in-frame clones, with some not included. The sample has roughly 700,000 clones, roughly 12% seen once. Germline V lookup: CDR1 GTSNPN, CDR2 SVGIG (reference sequence). The CDR3 is made up of 14 amino acids. Trimming left V 4 bases short and J 4 bases short, with 13 bases between. Note on this clone: Antigen specificity is unknown.

Central memory, naive, regulatory and stem cell-like memory CD4+ cells were sorted by CD45RO/CCR7/CD25/CD127/CD95/CD27. Sorted populations all exceeded 95% purity. The chain is built from TRBV30 and TRBJ2-2; the D call may be TRBD1 or TRBD2 (5 bases each). Specimen: naive CD4+ T cells from blood. This receptor was taken from a man in his late teens or twenties with type 1 diabetes. CDR3 coding DNA: TGTGCCTGGACCGACTTGGGGGTCACCGGGGAGCTGTTTTTT. Encoded protein: CAWTDLGVTGELFF.